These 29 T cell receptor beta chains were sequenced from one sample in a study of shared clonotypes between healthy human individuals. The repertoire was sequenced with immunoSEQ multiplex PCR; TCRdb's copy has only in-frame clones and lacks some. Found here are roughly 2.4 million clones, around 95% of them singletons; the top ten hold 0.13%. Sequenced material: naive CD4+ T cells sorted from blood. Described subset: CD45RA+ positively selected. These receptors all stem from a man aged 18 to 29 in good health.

The CDR3 DNA reads as TGTGCCAGCAGCTTAGATGGGGGGGCGCCAGAGACCCAGTACTTC. It encodes CASSLDGGAPETQYF. The V gene is TRBV7-9, the J gene TRBJ2-5; perhaps TRBD2 as D (7 bases). Between the trimmed V and J ends, which lost 1 base and 4 bases, there was a span of 13 bases. CDR1 is SEHNR, CDR2 FQNEAQ, per germline (reference sequence). The CDR3 extends over 15 amino acids.

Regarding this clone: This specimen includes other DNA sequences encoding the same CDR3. DNA for the CDR3: TGCGCCAGCAGCTCCACAGGGGGGACAGATACGCAGTATTTT. Its protein is CASSSTGGTDTQYF. This chain joins TRBV5-1 and TRBJ2-3; 8 bases fit TRBD1. This CDR3 region has 14 residues. V shed 3 bases and J 3 bases; nucleotides not matched to a gene: 3. Germline CDR1 reads SGHRS; CDR2 reads YFSETQ.

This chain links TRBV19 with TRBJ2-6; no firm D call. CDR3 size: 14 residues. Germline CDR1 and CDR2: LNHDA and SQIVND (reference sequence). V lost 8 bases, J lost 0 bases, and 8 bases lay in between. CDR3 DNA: TGTGCCAGTTCAAGGGACTCTGGGGCCAACGTCCTGACTTTC. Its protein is CASSRDSGANVLTF.

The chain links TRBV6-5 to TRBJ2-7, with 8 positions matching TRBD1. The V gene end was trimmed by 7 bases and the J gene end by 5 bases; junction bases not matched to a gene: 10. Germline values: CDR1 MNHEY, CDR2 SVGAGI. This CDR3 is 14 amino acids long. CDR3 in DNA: TGTGCCAGCATGGGGACAGGTGGGTCCAACGAGCAGTACTTC. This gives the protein CASMGTGGSNEQYF.

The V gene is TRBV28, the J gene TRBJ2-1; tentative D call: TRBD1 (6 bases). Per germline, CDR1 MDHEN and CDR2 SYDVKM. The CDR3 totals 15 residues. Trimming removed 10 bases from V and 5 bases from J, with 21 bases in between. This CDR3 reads CATLSPGQFNNEQFF. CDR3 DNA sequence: TGTGCCACCCTTAGCCCCGGACAGTTTAACAATGAGCAGTTCTTC. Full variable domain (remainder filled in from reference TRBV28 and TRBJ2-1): DVKVTQSSRYLVKRTGEKVFLECVQDMDHENMFWYRQDPGLGLRLIYFSYDVKMKEKGDIPEGYSVSREKKERFSLILESASTNQTSMYLCATLSPGQFNNEQFFGPGTRLTVL.

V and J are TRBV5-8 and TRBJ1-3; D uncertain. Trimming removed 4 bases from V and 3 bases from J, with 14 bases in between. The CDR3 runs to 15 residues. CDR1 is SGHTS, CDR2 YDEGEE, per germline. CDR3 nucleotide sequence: TGTGCCAGCAGCCCCAAGTTTTTCGGTGGAAACACCATATATTTT. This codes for CASSPKFFGGNTIYF.

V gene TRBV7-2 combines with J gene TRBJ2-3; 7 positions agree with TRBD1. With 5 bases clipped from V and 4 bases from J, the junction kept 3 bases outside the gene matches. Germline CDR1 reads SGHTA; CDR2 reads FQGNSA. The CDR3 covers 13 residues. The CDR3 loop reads CASSPGQSDTQYF. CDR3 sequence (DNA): TGTGCCAGCAGCCCGGGACAGTCAGATACGCAGTATTTT.

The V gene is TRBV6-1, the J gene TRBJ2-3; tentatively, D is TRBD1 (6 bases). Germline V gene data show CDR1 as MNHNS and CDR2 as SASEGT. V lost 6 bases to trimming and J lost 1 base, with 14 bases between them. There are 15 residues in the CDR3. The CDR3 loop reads CASSEQGWGTDTQYF. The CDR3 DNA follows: TGTGCCAGCAGCGAACAGGGTTGGGGCACAGATACGCAGTATTTT.

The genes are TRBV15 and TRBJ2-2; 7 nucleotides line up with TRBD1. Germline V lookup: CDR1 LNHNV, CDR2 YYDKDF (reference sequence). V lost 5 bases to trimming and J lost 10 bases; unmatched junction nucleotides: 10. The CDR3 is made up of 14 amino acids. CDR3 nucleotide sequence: TGTGCCACCAGCCCTGACAGGGTCATTATGGAGCTGTTTTTT. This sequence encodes CATSPDRVIMELFF. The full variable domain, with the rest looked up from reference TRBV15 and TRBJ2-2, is DAMVIQNPRYQVTQFGKPVTLSCSQTLNHNVMYWYQQKSSQAPKLLFHYYDKDFNNEADTPDNFQSRRPNTSFCFLDIRSPGLGDTAMYLCATSPDRVIMELFFGEGSRLTVL.

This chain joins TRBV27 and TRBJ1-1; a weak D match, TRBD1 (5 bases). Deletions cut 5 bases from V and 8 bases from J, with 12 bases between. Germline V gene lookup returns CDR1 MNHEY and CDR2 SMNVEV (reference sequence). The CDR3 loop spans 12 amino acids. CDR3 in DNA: TGTGCCAGCAGTAATTTACAGGCCGAAGCTTTCTTT. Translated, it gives CASSNLQAEAFF.

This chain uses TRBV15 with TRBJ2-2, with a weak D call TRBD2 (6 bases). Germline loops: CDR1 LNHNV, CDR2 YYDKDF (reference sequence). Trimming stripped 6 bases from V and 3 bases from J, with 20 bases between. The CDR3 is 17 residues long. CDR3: CATRPTGTPHDTGELFF. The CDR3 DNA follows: TGTGCCACCAGGCCTACCGGGACTCCTCACGACACCGGGGAGCTGTTTTTT.

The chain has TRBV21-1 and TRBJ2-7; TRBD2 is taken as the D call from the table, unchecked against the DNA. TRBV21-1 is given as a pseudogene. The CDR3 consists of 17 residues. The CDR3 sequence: CASSTRGTESIPYEQYF. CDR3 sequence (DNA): TGTGCCAGCAGCACCCGGGGGACCGAAAGTATACCCTACGAGCAGTACTTC.

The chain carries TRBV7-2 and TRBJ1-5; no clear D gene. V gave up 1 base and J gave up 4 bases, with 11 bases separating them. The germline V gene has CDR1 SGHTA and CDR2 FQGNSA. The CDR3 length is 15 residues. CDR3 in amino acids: CASSLDPLGNQPQHF. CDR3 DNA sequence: TGTGCCAGCAGCTTAGACCCGCTTGGGAATCAGCCCCAGCATTTT.

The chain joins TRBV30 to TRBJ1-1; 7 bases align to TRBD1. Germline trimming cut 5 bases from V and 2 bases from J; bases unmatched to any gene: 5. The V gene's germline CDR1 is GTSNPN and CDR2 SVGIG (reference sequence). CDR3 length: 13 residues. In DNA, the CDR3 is TGTGCCTGGGGGGGACAGCATAACACTGAAGCTTTCTTT. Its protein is CAWGGQHNTEAFF.

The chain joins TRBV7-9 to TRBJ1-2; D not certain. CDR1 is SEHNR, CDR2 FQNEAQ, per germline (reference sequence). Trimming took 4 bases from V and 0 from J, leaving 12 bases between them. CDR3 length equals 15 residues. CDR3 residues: CASSYWAQANYGYTF. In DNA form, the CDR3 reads TGTGCCAGCAGCTATTGGGCCCAAGCTAACTATGGCTACACCTTC.

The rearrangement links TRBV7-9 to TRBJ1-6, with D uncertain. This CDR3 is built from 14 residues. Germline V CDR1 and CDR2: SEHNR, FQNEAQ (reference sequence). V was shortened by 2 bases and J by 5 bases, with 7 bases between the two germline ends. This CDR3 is CASSLYPDNSPLHF. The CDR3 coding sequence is TGTGCCAGCAGCTTATACCCTGATAATTCACCCCTCCACTTT.

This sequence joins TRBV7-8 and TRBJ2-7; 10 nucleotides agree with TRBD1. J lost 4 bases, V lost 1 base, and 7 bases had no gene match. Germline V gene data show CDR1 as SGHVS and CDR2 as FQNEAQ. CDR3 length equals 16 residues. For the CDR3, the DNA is TGTGCCAGCAGCTTAGTCGGGACAGGGGCGGGTTACGAGCAGTACTTC. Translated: CASSLVGTGAGYEQYF.

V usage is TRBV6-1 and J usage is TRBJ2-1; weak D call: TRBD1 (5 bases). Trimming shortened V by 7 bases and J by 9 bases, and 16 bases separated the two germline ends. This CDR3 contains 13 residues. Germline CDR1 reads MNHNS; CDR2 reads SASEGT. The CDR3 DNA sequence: TGTGCCAGCATTCAAGGGATAGGGGTTGAGCAGTTCTTC. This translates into CASIQGIGVEQFF.

Here the CDR3 reads CASSQDNIGGSRETQYF. In nucleotides, the CDR3 is TGCGCCAGCAGCCAAGATAACATTGGCGGGAGCCGGGAGACCCAGTACTTC. The chain carries TRBV4-1 and TRBJ2-5; TRBD2 matches 7 bases. Looked up from germline, CDR1 is MGHRA and CDR2 is YSYEKL. The ends lost 0 bases at V and 5 bases at J; junction bases unmatched: 12. The CDR3 extends over 17 amino acids.

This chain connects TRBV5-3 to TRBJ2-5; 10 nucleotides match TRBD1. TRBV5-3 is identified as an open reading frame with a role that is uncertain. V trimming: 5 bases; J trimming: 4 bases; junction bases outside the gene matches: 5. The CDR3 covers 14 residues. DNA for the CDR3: TGTGCCAGAAGGGCTCGGACAGGGGGAGAGACCCAGTACTTC. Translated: CARRARTGGETQYF.

The CDR3 reads CATSGSWSNQPQHF. The CDR3 region has the DNA TGTGCCACCAGCGGATCCTGGAGCAATCAGCCCCAGCATTTT. The chain uses TRBV15 and TRBJ1-5, with no clear D. Germline values: CDR1 LNHNV, CDR2 YYDKDF (reference sequence). The CDR3 contains 14 residues. V was pared by 5 bases and J by 1 base, with 9 bases between.

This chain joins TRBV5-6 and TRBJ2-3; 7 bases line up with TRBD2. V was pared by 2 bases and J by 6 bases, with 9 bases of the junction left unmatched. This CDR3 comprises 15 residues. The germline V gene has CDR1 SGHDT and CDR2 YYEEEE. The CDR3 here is CASSLSGAPRDTQYF. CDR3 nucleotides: TGTGCCAGCAGCTTAAGCGGGGCCCCCCGGGATACGCAGTATTTT.

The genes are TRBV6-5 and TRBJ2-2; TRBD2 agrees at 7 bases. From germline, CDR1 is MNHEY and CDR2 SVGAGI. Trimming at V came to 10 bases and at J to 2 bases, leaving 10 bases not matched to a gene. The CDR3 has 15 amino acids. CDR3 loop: CATRTGGGNTGELFF. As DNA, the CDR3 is TGTGCCACCCGGACTGGGGGGGGAAACACCGGGGAGCTGTTTTTT.

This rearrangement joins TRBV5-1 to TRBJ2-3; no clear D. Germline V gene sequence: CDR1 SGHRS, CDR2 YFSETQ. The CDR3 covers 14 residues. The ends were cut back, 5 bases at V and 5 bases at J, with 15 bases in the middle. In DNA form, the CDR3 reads TGCGCCAGCAGGTTTAGCCCCTGGGGAGATACGCAGTATTTT. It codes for CASRFSPWGDTQYF.

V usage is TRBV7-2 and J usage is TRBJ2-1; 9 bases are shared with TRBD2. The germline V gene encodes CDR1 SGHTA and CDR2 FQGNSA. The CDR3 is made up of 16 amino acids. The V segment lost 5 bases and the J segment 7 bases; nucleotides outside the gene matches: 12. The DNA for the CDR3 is TGTGCCAGCAGCCAAACCCCGGGACTAGCCACTAATGAGCAGTTCTTC. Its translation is CASSQTPGLATNEQFF.

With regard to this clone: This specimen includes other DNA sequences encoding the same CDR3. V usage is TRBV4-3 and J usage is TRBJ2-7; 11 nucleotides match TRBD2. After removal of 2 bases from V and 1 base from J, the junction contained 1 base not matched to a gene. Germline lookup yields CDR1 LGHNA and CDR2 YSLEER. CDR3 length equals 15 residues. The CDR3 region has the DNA TGCGCCAGCAGCCAAAGGACTAGCGGGTCCTACGAGCAGTACTTC. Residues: CASSQRTSGSYEQYF.

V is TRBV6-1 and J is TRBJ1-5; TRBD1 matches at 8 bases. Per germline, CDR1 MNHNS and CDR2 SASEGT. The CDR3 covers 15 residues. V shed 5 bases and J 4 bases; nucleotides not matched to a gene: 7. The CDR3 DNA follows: TGTGCCAGCAGTCGGACAGGGCCCGAAAATCAGCCCCAGCATTTT. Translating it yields CASSRTGPENQPQHF.

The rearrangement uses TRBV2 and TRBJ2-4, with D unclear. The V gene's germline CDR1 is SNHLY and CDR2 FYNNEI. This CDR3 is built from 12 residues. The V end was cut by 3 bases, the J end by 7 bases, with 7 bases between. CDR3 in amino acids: CASSDGPNIQYF. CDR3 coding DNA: TGTGCCAGCAGTGATGGGCCGAACATTCAGTACTTC.

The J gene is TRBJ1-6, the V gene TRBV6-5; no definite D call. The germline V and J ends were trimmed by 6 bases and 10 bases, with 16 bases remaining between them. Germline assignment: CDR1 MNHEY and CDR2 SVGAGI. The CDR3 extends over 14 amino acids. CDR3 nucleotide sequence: TGTGCCAGCAGCTTAGGTGGAGATCTCTCACCCCTCCACTTT. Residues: CASSLGGDLSPLHF.